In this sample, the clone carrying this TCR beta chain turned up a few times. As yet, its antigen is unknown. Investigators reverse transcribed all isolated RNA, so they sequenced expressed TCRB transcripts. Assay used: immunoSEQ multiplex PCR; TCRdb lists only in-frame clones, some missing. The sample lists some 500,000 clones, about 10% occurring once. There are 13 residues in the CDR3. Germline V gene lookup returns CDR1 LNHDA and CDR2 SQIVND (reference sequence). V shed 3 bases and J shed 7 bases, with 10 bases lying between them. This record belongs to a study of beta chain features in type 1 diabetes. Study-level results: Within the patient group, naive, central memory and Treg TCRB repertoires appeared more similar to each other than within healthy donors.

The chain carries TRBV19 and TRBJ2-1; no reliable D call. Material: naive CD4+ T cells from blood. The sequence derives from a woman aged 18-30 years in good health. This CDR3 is CASSIGSQNEQFF. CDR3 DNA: TGTGCCAGTAGTATTGGCAGCCAAAATGAGCAGTTCTTC.